This T cell receptor (beta chain) was recorded in a study of T cell responses to AZD1222 COVID-19 vaccine. The CDR3 sequence is 15 residues long. Germline V CDR1 and CDR2: KGHSH, LQKENI. With 0 bases removed from V and 3 bases from J, the gap between germline ends came to 11 bases. Study-wide points: Repertoire collection took place solely once the T cell response had peaked. Only 5 to 7 AZD1222 recipients were seropositive at baseline. Among spike-specific TCRs, nearly half reportedly target unmutated variant regions.

TCRdb keeps only in-frame clones here, not all; method: immunoSEQ multiplex PCR. This repertoire shows approximately 140,000 clones, 92% found once; its top ten account for 1% to 1.3%. Concerning this clone: As yet, its antigen is unknown.

Second-dose timings of about 4 or about 12 weeks were pooled. The sequencing used peripheral blood, collected 28 days after the second AZD1222 dose. J is TRBJ1-1 and V is TRBV18; possibly TRBD1 for D (5 bases). The sequence was obtained from an adult who received the AZD1222 COVID-19 vaccine. The DNA of the CDR3 is TGTGCCAGCTCACCACCGGAGGGGTATTACACTGAAGCTTTCTTT. It translates to CASSPPEGYYTEAFF.